A single T cell receptor beta chain is shown here with its context. This entry comes from a study of blood T cell repertoires in COVID-19. Across the whole study: Sample material is recorded as cDNA or gDNA derived from T cells, B-cell-depleted T cells, or PBMCs.

The ends were cut back, 1 base at V and 2 bases at J, with 10 bases in the middle. The CDR3 spans 15 residues. Germline V lookup: CDR1 SEHNR, CDR2 FQNEAQ (reference sequence). Original analysis: Estimation of nucleated cell counts relied on the amplification of reference gene primers. TCRdb's copy holds only in-frame clones and misses some; the assay was immunoSEQ multiplex PCR. The D gene and trimming were derived from the DNA, and the V and J assignments and clone size from that table. There are around 70,000 clones in the sample; 85% to 95% occur only once, and around 4.5% lies in the top ten. The chain employs TRBV7-9 and TRBJ2-3, with unresolved D. The sequence derives from an older woman with active COVID-19. Sequenced input: peripheral blood. In nucleotides, the CDR3 is TGTGCCAGCAGCTTAGGACTTATCTACACAGATACGCAGTATTTT. This sequence encodes CASSLGLIYTDTQYF.